This T cell receptor beta chain was observed in a study of neurological immune-mediated disorders. Regarding the study as a whole: Private repertoires in all groups were suggested by the absence of shared CDR3 amino acid sequences among expanded clones across subjects.

Synthesis of cDNA used 5'RACE (with 10-nucleotide random UMIs). TCRdb itself ran the 5' RACE reads through MiXCR, one entry per CDR3 protein. Found here are tens of thousands of distinct CDR3 sequences, 2% to 3% of them singletons; the top ten hold 1.1%. The V and J ends lost 0 bases and 2 bases, in that order; junction bases with no gene match: 11. Per germline, CDR1 LGHNA and CDR2 YSLEER. The CDR3 contains 18 residues. The sample holds many counts of this clonotype. The target antigen is unknown. This sequence was found in a woman in her 30s with multiple sclerosis. Input material: PBMCs. The chain has TRBV4-3 and TRBJ2-3; 7 nucleotides agree with TRBD2. The CDR3 sequence is CASSQDAAGRFYTDTQYF. Written as DNA, the CDR3 is TGCGCCAGCAGCCAAGATGCAGCGGGAAGATTTTACACAGATACGCAGTATTTT.